This T cell receptor beta chain was retrieved from a study of persistence of HIV-infected CD4 T cells. As for the study in general: Two participants gave one leukapheresis sample; others gave up to roughly 180 mL blood repeatedly. A larger, less memory-rich fraction responded to anti-CD3/anti-CD28 beads than to antigen.

Cells were stimulated nonspecifically with anti-CD3/anti-CD28 magnetic beads. Sorting selected CD4+ T cells upregulating both CD40 ligand and CD69. The ends were cut back, 3 bases at V and 4 bases at J, with 16 bases in the middle. CDR1 and CDR2 from the germline V gene are GTSNPN and SVGIG (reference sequence). This CDR3 region has 15 residues. Whole-study findings and limits: Bulk TCR data could not be restricted to HIV-1-infected CMV-responding cells.

Points on this clone: The antigen is not known.

The libraries were made with immunoSEQ version 4 in survey mode. Sequencing was performed with immunoSEQ multiplex PCR; in TCRdb, only in-frame clones are kept and a portion is missing. The sample lists about 46,000 clones, about nine tenths occurring once. The sequence was collected from an adult woman with HIV who was CMV-seropositive. The genes are TRBV30 and TRBJ1-5; D not certain. This sample comprised CD4+ T cells sorted from PBMCs after approximately 19-hour stimulation, obtained from a patient who received antiretroviral therapy. The CDR3 nucleotides read TGTGCCTGGAGCATCCTTGGACTGACTAATCAGCCCCAGCATTTT. Translated: CAWSILGLTNQPQHF.